These T cell receptor beta chains were read from a single sample in a study of technical replicates of blood from several donors. Assay: immunoSEQ multiplex PCR; the TCRdb copy retains only in-frame clones and omits some. The sample records around 60,000 clones, more than 85% being singletons. Sequencing used PBMCs. These receptors originate from a human donor in good health. Some clones in this sample may be carry-over from other donors' samples. The CDR3 runs from the conserved cysteine through the conserved F or W. A D gene is named only where the DNA matches it firmly. A row's size may be missing; if present it is once, few, many or a size class.

j_gene: TRBJ2-1
abundance: once
v_gene: TRBV5-1
d_gene: TRBD2
CDR3nt: TGCGCCAGCAGCGTCAGCGGGGGTTACAATGAGCAGTTCTTC
CDR3aa: CASSVSGGYNEQFF

j_gene: TRBJ1-1
abundance: -
v_gene: TRBV5-1
d_gene: -
CDR3nt: TGCGCCAGCAGCCGGAGGGGTAACACTGAAGCTTTCTTT
CDR3aa: CASSRRGNTEAFF

j_gene: TRBJ2-7
abundance: -
v_gene: TRBV9
d_gene: -
CDR3nt: TGTGCCAGCAGCGTAGGGCGAGGCAGCTACGAGCAGTACTTC
CDR3aa: CASSVGRGSYEQYF

j_gene: TRBJ2-3
abundance: -
v_gene: TRBV29-1
d_gene: -
CDR3nt: TGCAGCGTTGGACACGCGACCTCAGATACGCAGTATTTT
CDR3aa: CSVGHATSDTQYF

j_gene: TRBJ2-5
abundance: -
v_gene: TRBV29-1
d_gene: TRBD2
CDR3nt: TGCAGCGCGGGGGGGCAAGAGACCCAGTACTTC
CDR3aa: CSAGGQETQYF

j_gene: TRBJ1-2
abundance: -
v_gene: TRBV7-2
d_gene: -
CDR3nt: TGTGCCATCCGGCCGACTGGTAAAAGCTATGGCTACACCTTC
CDR3aa: CAIRPTGKSYGYTF

j_gene: TRBJ1-1
abundance: -
v_gene: TRBV6-5
d_gene: -
CDR3nt: TGTGCCAGCAGCTTGACAGGAATGAACACTGAAGCTTTCTTT
CDR3aa: CASSLTGMNTEAFF

j_gene: TRBJ1-6
abundance: -
v_gene: TRBV9
d_gene: -
CDR3nt: TGTGCCAGCAGCGGGCGACAGGCGGATAATTCACCCCTCCACTTT
CDR3aa: CASSGRQADNSPLHF

j_gene: TRBJ2-1
abundance: once
v_gene: TRBV2
d_gene: TRBD2
CDR3nt: TGTGCCAGCCAGACTACTAGCGGGGGTAATGAGCAGTTCTTC
CDR3aa: CASQTTSGGNEQFF

j_gene: TRBJ2-2
abundance: -
v_gene: TRBV6-5
d_gene: TRBD1
CDR3nt: TGTGCCAGCAGACGACAGGGGGCTGGGGAGCTGTTTTTT
CDR3aa: CASRRQGAGELFF

j_gene: TRBJ1-1
abundance: -
v_gene: TRBV2
d_gene: -
CDR3nt: TGTGCCAGCAGTGAAGGGACAGACCTTGAGGCTTTCTTT
CDR3aa: CASSEGTDLEAFF

j_gene: TRBJ2-7
abundance: -
v_gene: TRBV7-2
d_gene: TRBD1
CDR3nt: TGTGCCAGCAGCTACGGACAGGGGGAGGTCGAGCAGTACTTC
CDR3aa: CASSYGQGEVEQYF

j_gene: TRBJ1-3
abundance: -
v_gene: TRBV7-2
d_gene: -
CDR3nt: TGTGCCAGCAGCACCCATCCGCCAGGGACTGGAAACACCATATATTTT
CDR3aa: CASSTHPPGTGNTIYF

j_gene: TRBJ1-2
abundance: -
v_gene: TRBV4-3
d_gene: TRBD1
CDR3nt: TGCGCCAGCAGCCAGAAAGGGACAGGTGGCTACACCTTC
CDR3aa: CASSQKGTGGYTF

j_gene: TRBJ1-1
abundance: -
v_gene: TRBV10-2
d_gene: TRBD1
CDR3nt: TGCGCCAGCAGTGGGACAGGGGGCCAGGACACTGAAGCTTTCTTT
CDR3aa: CASSGTGGQDTEAFF

j_gene: TRBJ2-3
abundance: -
v_gene: TRBV18
d_gene: -
CDR3nt: TGTGCCAGCTCACCACCCCAGGGGAAAGGGACAGATACGCAGTATTTT
CDR3aa: CASSPPQGKGTDTQYF

j_gene: TRBJ2-6
abundance: -
v_gene: TRBV10-3
d_gene: TRBD2
CDR3nt: TGTGCCATCAGTGAGATGGGACTAGCGGATTCCTCTGGGGCCAACGTCCTGACTTTC
CDR3aa: CAISEMGLADSSGANVLTF

j_gene: TRBJ1-5
abundance: -
v_gene: TRBV6-5
d_gene: -
CDR3nt: TGTGCCAGCAGGCTGGACAGTAATCAGCCCCAGCATTTT
CDR3aa: CASRLDSNQPQHF

j_gene: TRBJ2-7
abundance: -
v_gene: TRBV11-2
d_gene: -
CDR3nt: TGTGCCAGCAAAACTACGGGGGGCCACGAGCAGTACTTC
CDR3aa: CASKTTGGHEQYF

j_gene: TRBJ2-2
abundance: once
v_gene: TRBV12-5
d_gene: TRBD1
CDR3nt: TGTGCTAGTGGCTCCCCCGGGACAGCGAACACCGGGGAGCTGTTTTTT
CDR3aa: CASGSPGTANTGELFF

j_gene: TRBJ1-4
abundance: few
v_gene: TRBV27
d_gene: TRBD1
CDR3nt: TGTGCCAGCAGTGCAAAGACAGGGGGCCACGGTGAAAAACTGTTTTTT
CDR3aa: CASSAKTGGHGEKLFF

j_gene: TRBJ2-7
abundance: -
v_gene: TRBV5-8
d_gene: -
CDR3nt: TGTGCCAGCAGCCCCGTTGGCCGGGGAACCTACGAGCAGTACTTC
CDR3aa: CASSPVGRGTYEQYF

j_gene: TRBJ1-6
abundance: -
v_gene: TRBV19
d_gene: -
CDR3nt: TGTGCCAGTAGTATAAGTCCGGGATCACCCCTCCACTTT
CDR3aa: CASSISPGSPLHF

j_gene: TRBJ2-7
abundance: -
v_gene: TRBV5-1
d_gene: TRBD2
CDR3nt: TGCGCCAGCAGCTCCCGCGAAACTAGCGGGGGGACCTACGAGCAGTACTTC
CDR3aa: CASSSRETSGGTYEQYF

j_gene: TRBJ1-1
abundance: -
v_gene: TRBV7-2
d_gene: -
CDR3nt: TGTGCCAGCACCATACCGGGGGGCAGGGGCACGGAAGGTTTCTTT
CDR3aa: CASTIPGGRGTEGFF

j_gene: TRBJ2-7
abundance: -
v_gene: TRBV7-2
d_gene: -
CDR3nt: TGTGCCAGCAGCCCCACGGGGTTGACTTACGAGCAGTACTTC
CDR3aa: CASSPTGLTYEQYF

j_gene: TRBJ2-3
abundance: -
v_gene: TRBV4-2
d_gene: TRBD2
CDR3nt: TGTGCCAGCAGCCAAGGTAGCGGGAGGGCGGGAGATACGCAGTATTTT
CDR3aa: CASSQGSGRAGDTQYF

j_gene: TRBJ2-1
abundance: -
v_gene: TRBV9
d_gene: TRBD2
CDR3nt: TGTGCCAGCAGTCGACTAGCGGGAAAAGATGAGCAGTTCTTC
CDR3aa: CASSRLAGKDEQFF

j_gene: TRBJ1-4
abundance: -
v_gene: TRBV18
d_gene: -
CDR3nt: TGTGCCAGCTCACTTTACTCGGAAAAACTGTTTTTT
CDR3aa: CASSLYSEKLFF

j_gene: TRBJ1-1
abundance: -
v_gene: TRBV6-6
d_gene: TRBD1
CDR3nt: TGTGCCAGCAGGTCGGACAGGGCGGGTAACACTGAAGCTTTCTTT
CDR3aa: CASRSDRAGNTEAFF

j_gene: TRBJ1-6
abundance: -
v_gene: TRBV6-5
d_gene: TRBD1
CDR3nt: TGTGCCAGCAGTAACCGGGACAGTAATTCACCCCTCCACTTT
CDR3aa: CASSNRDSNSPLHF

j_gene: TRBJ2-7
abundance: -
v_gene: TRBV5-4
d_gene: TRBD1
CDR3nt: TGTGCCAGCAGCTTGGACAGGGGGCCCTACGAGCAGTACTTC
CDR3aa: CASSLDRGPYEQYF

j_gene: TRBJ1-4
abundance: -
v_gene: TRBV5-1
d_gene: -
CDR3nt: TGCGCCAGCAGCGCGGGGGCTAATGAAAAACTGTTTTTT
CDR3aa: CASSAGANEKLFF

j_gene: TRBJ2-7
abundance: -
v_gene: TRBV4-3
d_gene: TRBD2
CDR3nt: TGCGCCAGCAGCCACGGGACTAGGTTCGAGCAGTACTTC
CDR3aa: CASSHGTRFEQYF

j_gene: TRBJ2-5
abundance: few
v_gene: TRBV7-7
d_gene: -
CDR3nt: TGTGCCAGCAGCTCGGGAGAGACCCAGTACTTC
CDR3aa: CASSSGETQYF

j_gene: TRBJ2-7
abundance: -
v_gene: TRBV20-1
d_gene: -
CDR3nt: TGCAGTGCTAGAGCCGACGAGCAGTACTTC
CDR3aa: CSARADEQYF

j_gene: TRBJ2-2
abundance: -
v_gene: TRBV2
d_gene: -
CDR3nt: TGTGCCAGCACAGGGTTGAACACCGGGGAGCTGTTTTTT
CDR3aa: CASTGLNTGELFF

j_gene: TRBJ1-2
abundance: -
v_gene: TRBV27
d_gene: -
CDR3nt: TGTGCCAGCAGCAGCTCGGGGTTTGACTATGGCTACACCTTC
CDR3aa: CASSSSGFDYGYTF

j_gene: TRBJ2-7
abundance: few
v_gene: TRBV18
d_gene: -
CDR3nt: TGTGCCAGCTCACCCCTGTTAGATGAGGAGCAGTACTTC
CDR3aa: CASSPLLDEEQYF

j_gene: TRBJ1-4
abundance: once
v_gene: TRBV6-5
d_gene: TRBD1
CDR3nt: TGTGCCAGCAGACGGACGGGGACAGGGGAAAAACTGTTTTTT
CDR3aa: CASRRTGTGEKLFF

j_gene: TRBJ2-7
abundance: once
v_gene: TRBV7-2
d_gene: TRBD2
CDR3nt: TGTGCCAGCAGCCTATCTAGAGCGGGAGGAACCTACGAGCAGTACTTC
CDR3aa: CASSLSRAGGTYEQYF

j_gene: TRBJ2-2
abundance: -
v_gene: TRBV6-6
d_gene: -
CDR3nt: TGTGCCAGCAGTTACTCTCTTCTCACCGGGGAGCTGTTTTTT
CDR3aa: CASSYSLLTGELFF

j_gene: TRBJ2-5
abundance: once
v_gene: TRBV5-1
d_gene: TRBD2
CDR3nt: TGCGCCAGCAGCCGCGGGACTAGCGGGCAAGAGACCCAGTACTTC
CDR3aa: CASSRGTSGQETQYF

j_gene: TRBJ2-7
abundance: -
v_gene: TRBV29-1
d_gene: TRBD1
CDR3nt: TGCAGCATCACACAGGGGGTCTACGAGCAGTACTTC
CDR3aa: CSITQGVYEQYF

j_gene: TRBJ1-1
abundance: -
v_gene: TRBV19
d_gene: -
CDR3nt: TGTGCCAGTAGTGGAATGGGGGGCACTGAAGCTTTCTTT
CDR3aa: CASSGMGGTEAFF

j_gene: TRBJ2-1
abundance: -
v_gene: TRBV4-3
d_gene: TRBD2
CDR3nt: TGCGCCAGCAGCCAAGAGCGCCCTCCTAGCGGGGGGGCCATCGATGAGCAGTTCTTC
CDR3aa: CASSQERPPSGGAIDEQFF

j_gene: TRBJ1-1
abundance: -
v_gene: TRBV4-3
d_gene: -
CDR3nt: TGCGCCAGCAGCCGGACACATGAGAACACTGAAGCTTTCTTT
CDR3aa: CASSRTHENTEAFF

j_gene: TRBJ1-6
abundance: -
v_gene: TRBV18
d_gene: -
CDR3nt: TGTGCCAGCTCACCTGGAGGGGGGGCTGATTCACCCCTCCACTTT
CDR3aa: CASSPGGGADSPLHF